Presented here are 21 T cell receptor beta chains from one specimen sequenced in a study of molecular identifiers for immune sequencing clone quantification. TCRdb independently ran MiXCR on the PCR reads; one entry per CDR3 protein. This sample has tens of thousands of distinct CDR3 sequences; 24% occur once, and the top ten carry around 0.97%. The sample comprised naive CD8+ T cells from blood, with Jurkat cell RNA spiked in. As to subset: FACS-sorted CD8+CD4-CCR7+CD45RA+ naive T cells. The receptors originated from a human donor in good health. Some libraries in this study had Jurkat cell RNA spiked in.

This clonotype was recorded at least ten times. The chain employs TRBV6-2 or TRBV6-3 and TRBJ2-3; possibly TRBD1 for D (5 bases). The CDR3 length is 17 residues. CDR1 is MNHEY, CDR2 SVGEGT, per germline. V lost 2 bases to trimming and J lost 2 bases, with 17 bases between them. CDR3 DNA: TGTGCCAGCAGTTACATCCAGGGAAGAATAGCCACAGATACGCAGTATTTT. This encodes CASSYIQGRIATDTQYF.

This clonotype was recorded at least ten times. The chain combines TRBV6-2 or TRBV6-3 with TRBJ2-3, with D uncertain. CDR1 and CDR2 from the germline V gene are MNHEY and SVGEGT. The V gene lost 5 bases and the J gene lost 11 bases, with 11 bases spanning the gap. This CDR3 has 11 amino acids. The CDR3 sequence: CASSSDFLQYF. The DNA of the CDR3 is TGTGCCAGCAGTAGCGACTTTTTGCAGTATTTT.

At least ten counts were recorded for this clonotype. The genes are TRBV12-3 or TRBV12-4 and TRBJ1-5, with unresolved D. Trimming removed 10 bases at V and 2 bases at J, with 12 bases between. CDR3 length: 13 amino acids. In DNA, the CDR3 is TGTGCCACCTCGGAGGGAGGCAATCAGCCCCAGCATTTT. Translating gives CATSEGGNQPQHF.

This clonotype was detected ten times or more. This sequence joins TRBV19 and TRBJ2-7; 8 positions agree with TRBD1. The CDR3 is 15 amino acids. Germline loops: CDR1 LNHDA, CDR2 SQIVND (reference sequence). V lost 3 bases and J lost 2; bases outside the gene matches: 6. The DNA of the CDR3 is TGTGCCAGTAGTATTGCAGGGGGCGGTCCCTACGAGCAGTACTTC. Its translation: CASSIAGGGPYEQYF.

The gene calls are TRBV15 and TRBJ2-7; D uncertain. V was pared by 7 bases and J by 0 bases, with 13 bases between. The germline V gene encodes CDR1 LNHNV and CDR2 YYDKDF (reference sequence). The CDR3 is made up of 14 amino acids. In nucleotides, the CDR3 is TGTGCCACCAACCGGGCCGAGAACTCCTACGAGCAGTACTTC. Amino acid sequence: CATNRAENSYEQYF. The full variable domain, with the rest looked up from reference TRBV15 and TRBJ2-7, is DAMVIQNPRYQVTQFGKPVTLSCSQTLNHNVMYWYQQKSSQAPKLLFHYYDKDFNNEADTPDNFQSRRPNTSFCFLDIRSPGLGDTAMYLCATNRAENSYEQYFGPGTRLTVT.

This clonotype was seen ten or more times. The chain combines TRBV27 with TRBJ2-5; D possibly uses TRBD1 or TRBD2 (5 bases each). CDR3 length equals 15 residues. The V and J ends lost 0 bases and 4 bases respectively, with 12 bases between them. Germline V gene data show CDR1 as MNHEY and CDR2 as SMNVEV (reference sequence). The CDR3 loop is CASSLSSGPGETQYF. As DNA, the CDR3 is TGTGCCAGCAGTTTATCGTCGGGACCAGGAGAGACCCAGTACTTC.

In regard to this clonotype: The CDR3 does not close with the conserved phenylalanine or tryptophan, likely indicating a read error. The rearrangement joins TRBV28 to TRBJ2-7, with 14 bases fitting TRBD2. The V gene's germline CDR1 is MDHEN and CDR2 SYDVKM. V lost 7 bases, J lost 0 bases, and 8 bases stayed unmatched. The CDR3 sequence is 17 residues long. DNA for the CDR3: TGTGCCAGCACCGGGACTAGCGGGAGTACCCACTCCTACGAGCAGTACCTC. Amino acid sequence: CASTGTSGSTHSYEQYL.

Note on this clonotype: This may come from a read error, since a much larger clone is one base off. The CDR3 reads CASKAGAGANVLTF. The DNA of the CDR3 is TGTGCCAGCAAGGCGGGGGCTGGGGCCAACGTCCTGACTTTC. The chain recombines TRBV2 with TRBJ2-6, with 7 bases matching TRBD2. There are 14 residues in the CDR3. From germline, CDR1 is SNHLY and CDR2 FYNNEI. Trimming took 7 bases from V and 2 from J; bases not matched to a gene: 2.

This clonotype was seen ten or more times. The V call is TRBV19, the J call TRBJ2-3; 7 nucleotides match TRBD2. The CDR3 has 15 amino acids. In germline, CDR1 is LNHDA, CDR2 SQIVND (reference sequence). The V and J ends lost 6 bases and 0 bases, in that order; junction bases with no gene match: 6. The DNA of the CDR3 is TGTGCCAGTAGCAGACTAGCAGTAAGCACAGATACGCAGTATTTT. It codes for CASSRLAVSTDTQYF. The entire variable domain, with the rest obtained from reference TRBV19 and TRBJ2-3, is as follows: DGGITQSPKYLFRKEGQNVTLSCEQNLNHDAMYWYRQDPGQGLRLIYYSQIVNDFQKGDIAEGYSVSREKKESFPLTVTSAQKNPTAFYLCASSRLAVSTDTQYFGPGTRLTVL.

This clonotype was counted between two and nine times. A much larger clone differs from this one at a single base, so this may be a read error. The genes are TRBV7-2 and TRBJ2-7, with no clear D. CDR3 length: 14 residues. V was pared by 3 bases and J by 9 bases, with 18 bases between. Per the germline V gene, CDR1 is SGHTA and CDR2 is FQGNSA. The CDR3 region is CASSFLDPGDAQYF. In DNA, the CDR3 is TGTGCCAGCAGCTTTCTAGATCCCGGCGACGCGCAGTACTTC.

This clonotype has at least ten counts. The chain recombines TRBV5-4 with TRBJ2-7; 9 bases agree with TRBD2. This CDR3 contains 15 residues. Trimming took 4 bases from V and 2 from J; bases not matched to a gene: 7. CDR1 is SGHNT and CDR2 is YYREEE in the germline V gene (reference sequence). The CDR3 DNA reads TGTGCCAGCAGCGTCACATCTAGCGGGACCTACGAGCAGTACTTC. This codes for CASSVTSSGTYEQYF.

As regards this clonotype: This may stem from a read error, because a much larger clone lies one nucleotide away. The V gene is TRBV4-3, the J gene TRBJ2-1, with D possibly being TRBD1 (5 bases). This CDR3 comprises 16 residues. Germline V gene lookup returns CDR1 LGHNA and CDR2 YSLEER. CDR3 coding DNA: TGCGCCAGCAGCCAAGATCTATATTTAGGACACAATAAGCAGTTCTTC. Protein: CASSQDLYLGHNKQFF.

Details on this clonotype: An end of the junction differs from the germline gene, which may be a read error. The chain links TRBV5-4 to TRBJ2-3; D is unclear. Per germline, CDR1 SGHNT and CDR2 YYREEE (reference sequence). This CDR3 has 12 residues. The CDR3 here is CANSQFTDTQYF. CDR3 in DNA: TGTGCCAACAGCCAATTCACAGATACGCAGTACTTT.

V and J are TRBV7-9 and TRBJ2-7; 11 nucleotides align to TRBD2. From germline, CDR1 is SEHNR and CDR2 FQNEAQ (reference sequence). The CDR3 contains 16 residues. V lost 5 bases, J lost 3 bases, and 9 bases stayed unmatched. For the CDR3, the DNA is TGTGCCAGCAGCCATTCCCTAGCGGGGGGTGACTACGAGCAGTACTTC. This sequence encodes CASSHSLAGGDYEQYF. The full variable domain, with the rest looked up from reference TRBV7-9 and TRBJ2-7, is DTGVSQNPRHKITKRGQNVTFRCDPISEHNRLYWYRQTLGQGPEFLTYFQNEAQLEKSRLLSDRFSAERPKGSFSTLEIQRTEQGDSAMYLCASSHSLAGGDYEQYFGPGTRLTVT.

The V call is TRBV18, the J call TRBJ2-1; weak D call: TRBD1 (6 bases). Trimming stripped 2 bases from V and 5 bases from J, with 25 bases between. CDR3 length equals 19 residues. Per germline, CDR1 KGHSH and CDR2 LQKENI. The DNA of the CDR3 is TGTGCCAGCTCACCAGTACGGCAGGGGTCCCCCCTCTTCGACAATGAGCAGTTCTTC. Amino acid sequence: CASSPVRQGSPLFDNEQFF.

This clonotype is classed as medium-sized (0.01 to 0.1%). CDR3 DNA: TGTGCCAGCAGCTTAGCGGACGACGATACGCAGTATTTT. Translation gives CASSLADDDTQYF. The rearrangement links TRBV7-9 to TRBJ2-3; no definite D call. V was cut by 0 bases and J by 6 bases, with 7 bases left in between. Germline V gene data show CDR1 as SEHNR and CDR2 as FQNEAQ (reference sequence). This CDR3 contains 13 residues.

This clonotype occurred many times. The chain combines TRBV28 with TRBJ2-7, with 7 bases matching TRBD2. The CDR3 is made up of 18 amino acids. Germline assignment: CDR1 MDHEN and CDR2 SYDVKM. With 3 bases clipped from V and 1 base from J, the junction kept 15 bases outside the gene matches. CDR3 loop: CASSFPRLAATRSYEQYF. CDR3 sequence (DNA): TGTGCCAGCAGTTTTCCCCGGCTAGCGGCGACAAGGTCCTACGAGCAGTACTTC.

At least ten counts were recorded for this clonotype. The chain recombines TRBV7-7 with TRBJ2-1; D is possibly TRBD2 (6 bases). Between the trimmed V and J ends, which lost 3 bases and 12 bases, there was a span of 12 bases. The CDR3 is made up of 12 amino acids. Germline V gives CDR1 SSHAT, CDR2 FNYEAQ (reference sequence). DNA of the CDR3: TGTGCCAGCAGCTTTCAAGGGGACTGGCAGTTCTTC. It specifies CASSFQGDWQFF.

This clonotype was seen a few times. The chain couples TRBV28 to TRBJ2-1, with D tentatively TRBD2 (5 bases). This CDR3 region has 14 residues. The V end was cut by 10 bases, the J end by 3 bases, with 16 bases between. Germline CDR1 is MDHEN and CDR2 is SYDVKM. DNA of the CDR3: TGTGCCACCTGCGGGCCAGCCTTCTACAATGAGCAGTTCTTC. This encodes CATCGPAFYNEQFF.

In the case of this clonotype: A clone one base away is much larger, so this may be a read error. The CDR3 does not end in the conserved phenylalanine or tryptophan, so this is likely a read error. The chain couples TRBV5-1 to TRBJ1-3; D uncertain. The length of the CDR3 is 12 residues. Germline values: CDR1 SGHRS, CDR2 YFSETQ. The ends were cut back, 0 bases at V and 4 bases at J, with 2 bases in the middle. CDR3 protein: CASSLDGNTIYS. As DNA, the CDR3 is TGCGCCAGCAGCTTGGACGGAAACACCATATATTCT.

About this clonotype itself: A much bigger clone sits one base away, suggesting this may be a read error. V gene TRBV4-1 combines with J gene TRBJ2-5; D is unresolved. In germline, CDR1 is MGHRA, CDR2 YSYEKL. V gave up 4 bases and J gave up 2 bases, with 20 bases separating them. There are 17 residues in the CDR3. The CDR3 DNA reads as TGCGCCAGCAGCCCCCCCCCTCTCGCCAGGCGTCAAGAGACCCAGTACTTC. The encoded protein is CASSPPPLARRQETQYF.